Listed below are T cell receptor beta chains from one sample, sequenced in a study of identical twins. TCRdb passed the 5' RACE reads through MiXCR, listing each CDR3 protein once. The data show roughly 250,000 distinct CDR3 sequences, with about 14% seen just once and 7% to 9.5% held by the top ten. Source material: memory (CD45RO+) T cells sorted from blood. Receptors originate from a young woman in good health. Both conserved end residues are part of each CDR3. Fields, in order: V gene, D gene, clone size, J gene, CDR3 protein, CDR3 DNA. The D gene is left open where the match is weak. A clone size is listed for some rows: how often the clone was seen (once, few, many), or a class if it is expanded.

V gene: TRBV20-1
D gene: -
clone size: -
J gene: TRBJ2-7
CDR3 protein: CSARDIGGAGEQYF
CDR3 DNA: TGCAGTGCTAGAGATATAGGCGGGGCGGGGGAGCAGTACTTC

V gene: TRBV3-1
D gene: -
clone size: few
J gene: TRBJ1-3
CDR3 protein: CASSRGSYSGNTIYF
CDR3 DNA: TGTGCCAGCAGCCGGGGGAGTTACTCTGGAAACACCATATATTTT

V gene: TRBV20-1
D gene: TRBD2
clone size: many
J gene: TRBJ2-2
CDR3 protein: CSAAGRGGRTGELFF
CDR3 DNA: TGCAGTGCAGCAGGTCGGGGGGGCCGTACCGGGGAGCTGTTTTTT

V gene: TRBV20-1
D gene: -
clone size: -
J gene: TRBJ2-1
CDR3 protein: CSAGTFNEQFF
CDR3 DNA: TGCAGTGCTGGGACGTTTAATGAGCAGTTCTTC

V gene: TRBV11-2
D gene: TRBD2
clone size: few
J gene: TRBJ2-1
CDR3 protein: CASSLLAGGRNAYNEQFF
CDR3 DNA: TGTGCCAGCAGCTTGTTAGCGGGAGGTCGTAACGCCTACAATGAGCAGTTCTTC

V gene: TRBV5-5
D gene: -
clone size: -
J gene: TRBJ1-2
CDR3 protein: CASSAHYGYTF
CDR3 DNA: TGTGCCAGCAGCGCACACTATGGCTACACCTTC

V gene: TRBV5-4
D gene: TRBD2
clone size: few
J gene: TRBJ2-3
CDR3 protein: CASSAGLAGGNTDTQYF
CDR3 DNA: TGTGCCAGCAGCGCAGGACTAGCGGGAGGCAACACAGATACGCAGTATTTT

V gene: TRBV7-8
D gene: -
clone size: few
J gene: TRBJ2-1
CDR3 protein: CASSLGVAVDNEQFF
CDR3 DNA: TGTGCCAGCAGCCTAGGAGTAGCTGTGGACAATGAGCAGTTCTTC

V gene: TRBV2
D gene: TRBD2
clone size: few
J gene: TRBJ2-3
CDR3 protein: CASTGTSVDTQYF
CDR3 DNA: TGTGCCAGCACCGGGACTAGCGTGGATACGCAGTATTTT

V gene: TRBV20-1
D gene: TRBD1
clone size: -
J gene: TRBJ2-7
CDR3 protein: CSAFRSDRAYEQYF
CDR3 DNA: TGCAGTGCTTTCAGGTCGGACAGGGCCTACGAGCAGTACTTC

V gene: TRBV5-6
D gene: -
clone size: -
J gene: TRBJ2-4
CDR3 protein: CASSLETGAVDIQYF
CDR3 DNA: TGTGCCAGCAGCTTGGAGACGGGGGCGGTTGACATTCAGTACTTC

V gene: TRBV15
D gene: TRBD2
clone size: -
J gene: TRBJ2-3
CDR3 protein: CATSPRASGSSAGDTQYF
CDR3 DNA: TGTGCCACCAGCCCGCGGGCTAGCGGGAGTTCGGCTGGGGATACGCAGTATTTT

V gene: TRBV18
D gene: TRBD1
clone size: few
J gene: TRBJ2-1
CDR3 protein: CASSRYMTGKENEQFF
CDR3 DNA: TGTGCCAGCTCACGTTATATGACAGGGAAGGAAAATGAGCAGTTCTTC

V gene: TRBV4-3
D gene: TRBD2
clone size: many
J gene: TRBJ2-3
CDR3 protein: CASSQAPGREFADTQYF
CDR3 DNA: TGCGCCAGCAGCCAAGCCCCGGGGCGGGAGTTCGCAGATACGCAGTATTTT

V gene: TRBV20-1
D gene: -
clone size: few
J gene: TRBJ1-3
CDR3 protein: CSARGTPSGNTIYF
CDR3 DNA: TGCAGTGCTAGAGGGACACCCTCTGGAAACACCATATATTTT

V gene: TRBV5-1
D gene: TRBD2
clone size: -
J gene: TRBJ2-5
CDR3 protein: CASSLEAGTSVRETQYF
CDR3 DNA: TGCGCCAGCAGCTTGGAAGCCGGGACTAGCGTTCGGGAGACCCAGTACTTC

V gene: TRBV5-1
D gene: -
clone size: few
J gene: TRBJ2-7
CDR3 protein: CASSSTAGSYEQYF
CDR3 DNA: TGCGCCAGCAGCTCAACAGCGGGTTCCTACGAGCAGTACTTC

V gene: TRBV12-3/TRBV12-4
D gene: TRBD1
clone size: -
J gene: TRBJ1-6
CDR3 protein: CASSPADRDRSPLHF
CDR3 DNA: TGTGCCAGCAGTCCCGCGGACAGGGACCGATCACCCCTCCACTTT

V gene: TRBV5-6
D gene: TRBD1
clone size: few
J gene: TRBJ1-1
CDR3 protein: CASSAGQGTMNTEAFF
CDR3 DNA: TGTGCCAGCAGCGCCGGACAGGGGACAATGAACACTGAAGCTTTCTTT

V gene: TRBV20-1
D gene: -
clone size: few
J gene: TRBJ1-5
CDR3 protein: CSANGQLNQPQHF
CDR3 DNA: TGCAGTGCTAACGGACAGCTCAATCAGCCCCAGCATTTT

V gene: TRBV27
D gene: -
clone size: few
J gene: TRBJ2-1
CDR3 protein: CASSPTWFYNEQFF
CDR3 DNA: TGTGCCAGCAGTCCCACCTGGTTCTACAATGAGCAGTTCTTC

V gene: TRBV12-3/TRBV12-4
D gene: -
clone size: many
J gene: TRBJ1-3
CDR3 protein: CASSLSAGNTIYF
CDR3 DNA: TGTGCCAGCAGTTTATCCGCAGGAAACACCATATATTTT

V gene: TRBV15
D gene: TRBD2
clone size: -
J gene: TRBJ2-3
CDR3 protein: CATSPPGAGGQGTQYF
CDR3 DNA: TGTGCCACCAGCCCCCCCGGGGCGGGAGGCCAAGGAACGCAGTATTTT

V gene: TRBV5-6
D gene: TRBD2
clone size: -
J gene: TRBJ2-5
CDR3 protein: CASSLESGRARETQYF
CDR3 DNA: TGTGCCAGCAGCTTGGAAAGCGGGAGGGCGAGGGAGACCCAGTACTTC

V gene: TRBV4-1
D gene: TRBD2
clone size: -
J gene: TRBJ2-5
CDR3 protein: CASSQYPGLATQETQYF
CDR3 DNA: TGCGCCAGCAGCCAGTACCCGGGACTAGCGACTCAAGAGACCCAGTACTTC

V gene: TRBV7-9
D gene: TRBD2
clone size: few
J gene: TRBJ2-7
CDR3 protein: CASSLTRGGGTWEQYF
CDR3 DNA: TGTGCCAGCAGCTTAACGCGGGGCGGGGGGACGTGGGAGCAGTACTTC

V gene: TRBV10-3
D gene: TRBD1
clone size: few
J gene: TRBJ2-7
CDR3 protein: CAIRKTGTGDF
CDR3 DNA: TGTGCCATCAGAAAGACCGGGACAGGTGACTTC

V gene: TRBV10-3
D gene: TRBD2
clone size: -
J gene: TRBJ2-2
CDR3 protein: CAIRTSGSTGELFF
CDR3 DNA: TGTGCCATCAGGACTAGCGGGAGCACCGGGGAGCTGTTTTTT

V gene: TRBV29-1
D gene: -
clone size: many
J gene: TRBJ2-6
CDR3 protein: CSVEGGTGANVLTF
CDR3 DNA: TGCAGCGTTGAGGGTGGCACTGGGGCCAACGTCCTGACTTTC

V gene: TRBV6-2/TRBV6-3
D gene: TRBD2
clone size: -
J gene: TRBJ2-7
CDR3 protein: CASSYAGDYEQYF
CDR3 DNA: TGTGCCAGCAGTTACGCGGGAGACTACGAGCAGTACTTC

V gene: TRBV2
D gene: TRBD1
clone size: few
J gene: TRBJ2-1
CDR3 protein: CASRGTADNEQFF
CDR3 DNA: TGTGCCAGCAGGGGGACAGCAGACAATGAGCAGTTCTTC

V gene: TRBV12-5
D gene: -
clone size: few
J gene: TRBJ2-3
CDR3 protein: CASGLYGGADTQYF
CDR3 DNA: TGTGCTAGTGGTTTGTATGGGGGTGCAGATACGCAGTATTTT

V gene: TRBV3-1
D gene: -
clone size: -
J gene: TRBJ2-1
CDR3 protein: CASSQGDSRNEQFF
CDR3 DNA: TGTGCCAGCAGCCAAGGGGATAGTAGAAATGAGCAGTTCTTC

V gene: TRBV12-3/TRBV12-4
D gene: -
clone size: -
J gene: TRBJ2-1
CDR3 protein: CASSLRWDSYNEQFF
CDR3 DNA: TGTGCCAGCAGTTTAAGGTGGGACTCCTACAATGAGCAGTTCTTC

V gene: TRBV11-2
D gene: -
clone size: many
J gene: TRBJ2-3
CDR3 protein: CASSLVYPDTQYF
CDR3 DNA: TGTGCCAGCAGCTTAGTCTATCCAGATACGCAGTATTTT

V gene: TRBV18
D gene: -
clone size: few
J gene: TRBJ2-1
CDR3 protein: CASSPIMVDSTYNEQFF
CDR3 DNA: TGTGCCAGCTCACCAATTATGGTAGACTCGACCTACAATGAGCAGTTCTTC

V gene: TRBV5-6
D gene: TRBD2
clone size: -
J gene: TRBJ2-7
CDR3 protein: CASSLGTRSFEQYF
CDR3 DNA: TGTGCCAGCAGCTTGGGGACTAGGTCGTTCGAGCAGTACTTC

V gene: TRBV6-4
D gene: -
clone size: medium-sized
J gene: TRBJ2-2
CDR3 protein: CASSARDSPGELFF
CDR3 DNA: TGTGCCAGCAGTGCCAGGGACTCCCCCGGGGAGCTGTTTTTT

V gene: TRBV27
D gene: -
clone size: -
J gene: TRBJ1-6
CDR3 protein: CARGLGSPLHF
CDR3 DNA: TGTGCCAGAGGGCTTGGTTCACCCCTCCACTTT

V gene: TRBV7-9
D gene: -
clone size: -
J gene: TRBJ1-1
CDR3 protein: CASSNINTEAFF
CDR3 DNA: TGTGCCAGCAGCAATATTAACACTGAAGCTTTCTTT

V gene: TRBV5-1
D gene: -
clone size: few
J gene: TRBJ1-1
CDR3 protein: CASSSLGRGDTEAFF
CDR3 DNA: TGCGCCAGCAGCTCCCTGGGGAGGGGTGACACTGAAGCTTTCTTT

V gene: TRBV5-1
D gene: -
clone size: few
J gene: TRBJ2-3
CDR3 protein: CASSLDRGEYF
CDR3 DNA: TGCGCCAGCAGCTTGGACAGAGGGGAGTATTTT

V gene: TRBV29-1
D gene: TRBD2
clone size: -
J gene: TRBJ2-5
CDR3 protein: CSVVASGRKETQYF
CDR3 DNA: TGCAGCGTAGTGGCTAGCGGGAGGAAAGAGACCCAGTACTTC

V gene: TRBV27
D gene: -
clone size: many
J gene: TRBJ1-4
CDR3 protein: CASAERGEKLFF
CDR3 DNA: TGTGCCAGCGCTGAAAGGGGCGAAAAACTGTTTTTT

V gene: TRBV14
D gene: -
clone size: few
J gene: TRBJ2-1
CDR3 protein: CASSPIWTDYNEQFF
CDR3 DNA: TGTGCCAGCAGCCCGATCTGGACCGACTACAATGAGCAGTTCTTC

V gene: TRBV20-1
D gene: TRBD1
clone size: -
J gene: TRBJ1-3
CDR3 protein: CSGQGAFGNTIYF
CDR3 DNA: TGCAGTGGACAGGGGGCGTTCGGAAACACCATATATTTT

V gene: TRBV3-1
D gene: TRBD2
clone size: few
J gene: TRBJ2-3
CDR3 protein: CASRSSGGAFSDTQYF
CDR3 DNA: TGTGCCAGCAGGTCTAGCGGGGGGGCGTTTTCAGATACGCAGTATTTT

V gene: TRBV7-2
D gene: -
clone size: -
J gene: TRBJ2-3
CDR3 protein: CASCRVPSTDTQYF
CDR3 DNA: TGTGCCAGCTGTCGAGTCCCGAGCACAGATACGCAGTATTTT

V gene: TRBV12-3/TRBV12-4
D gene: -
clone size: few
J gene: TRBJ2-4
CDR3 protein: CASSFFQDKNIQYF
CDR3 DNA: TGTGCCAGCAGTTTTTTTCAGGACAAAAACATTCAGTACTTC

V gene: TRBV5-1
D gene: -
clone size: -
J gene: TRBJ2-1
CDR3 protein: CASSWLLDNEQFF
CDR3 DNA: TGCGCCAGCAGCTGGTTGCTAGACAATGAGCAGTTCTTC

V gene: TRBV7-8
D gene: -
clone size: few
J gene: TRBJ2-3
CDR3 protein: CASSSYQRPTDTQYF
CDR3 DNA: TGTGCCAGCAGCTCCTATCAGCGGCCCACAGATACGCAGTATTTT

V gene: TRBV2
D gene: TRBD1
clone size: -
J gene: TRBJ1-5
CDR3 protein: CASGGQGQRQPQHF
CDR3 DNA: TGTGCCAGCGGCGGACAGGGGCAACGCCAGCCCCAGCATTTT

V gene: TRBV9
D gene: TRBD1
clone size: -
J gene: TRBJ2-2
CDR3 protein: CASSVAPGQGSYPGELFF
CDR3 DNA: TGTGCCAGCAGCGTAGCCCCAGGACAGGGCTCTTACCCCGGGGAGCTGTTTTTT

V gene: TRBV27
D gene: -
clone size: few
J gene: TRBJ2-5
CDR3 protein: CASSLSIGETQYF
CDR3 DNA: TGTGCCAGCAGTTTATCGATCGGGGAGACCCAGTACTTC